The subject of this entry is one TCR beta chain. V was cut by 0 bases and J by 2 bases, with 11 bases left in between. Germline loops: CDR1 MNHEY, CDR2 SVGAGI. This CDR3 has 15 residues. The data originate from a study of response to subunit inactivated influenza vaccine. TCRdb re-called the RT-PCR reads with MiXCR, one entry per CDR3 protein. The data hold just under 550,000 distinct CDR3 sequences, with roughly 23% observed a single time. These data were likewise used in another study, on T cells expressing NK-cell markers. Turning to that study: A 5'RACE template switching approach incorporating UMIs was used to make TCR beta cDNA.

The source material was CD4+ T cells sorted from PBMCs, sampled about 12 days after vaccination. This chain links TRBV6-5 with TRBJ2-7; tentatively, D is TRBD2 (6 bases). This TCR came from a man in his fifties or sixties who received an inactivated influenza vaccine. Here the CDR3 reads CASSYSWDSAYEQYF. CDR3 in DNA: TGTGCCAGCAGTTACTCTTGGGACTCAGCCTACGAGCAGTACTTC.